The 14 T cell receptor beta chains presented below share a single source sample, sequenced in a study of blood T cell repertoires in COVID-19. The table came from immunoSEQ multiplex PCR; TCRdb's copy has only in-frame clones and leaves some out. The data contain 68,000 or so clones, about nine tenths of them seen just once; the ten biggest clones take up about 7%. Sequenced input: peripheral blood. These receptors originate from a man aged 45-65 years with active COVID-19.

The chain carries TRBV7-2 and TRBJ2-1; 11 bases are shared with TRBD1. Germline CDR1 reads SGHTA; CDR2 reads FQGNSA. The CDR3 has 15 amino acids. Trimming cost V 10 bases and J 5 bases; bases outside gene matches: 10. CDR3 DNA: TGTGCCATCGGGACAGGGGGACGACCGAACAATGAGCAGTTCTTC. The encoded protein is CAIGTGGRPNNEQFF. The full variable domain, rest sourced from reference TRBV7-2 and TRBJ2-1, is GAGVSQSPSNKVTEKGKDVELRCDPISGHTALYWYRQSLGQGLEFLIYFQGNSAPDKSGLPSDRFSAERTGGSVSTLTIQRTQQEDSAVYLCAIGTGGRPNNEQFFGPGTRLTVL.

J is TRBJ1-1 and V is TRBV7-9; 8 bases are a match to TRBD1. Germline CDR1 and CDR2: SEHNR and FQNEAQ (reference sequence). The CDR3 length is 16 residues. After removal of 4 bases from V and 1 base from J, the junction contained 8 bases not matched to a gene. The CDR3 here is CASSSSGQGPNTEAFF. The CDR3 bases are TGTGCCAGCAGCTCTAGCGGACAGGGCCCGAACACTGAAGCTTTCTTT. The entire variable domain, with the rest obtained from reference TRBV7-9 and TRBJ1-1, is as follows: DTGVSQNPRHKITKRGQNVTFRCDPISEHNRLYWYRQTLGQGPEFLTYFQNEAQLEKSRLLSDRFSAERPKGSFSTLEIQRTEQGDSAMYLCASSSSGQGPNTEAFFGQGTRLTVV.

V is TRBV4-1 and J is TRBJ1-1; possible D gene TRBD1, 6 bases. The germline V and J ends were trimmed by 3 bases and 10 bases, with 15 bases remaining between them. The CDR3 extends over 13 amino acids. Germline V CDR1 and CDR2: MGHRA, YSYEKL. The CDR3 spells CASSHGTSLGAFF. The CDR3 DNA follows: TGCGCCAGCAGCCACGGGACATCGTTAGGAGCTTTCTTT.

This clone has just one count. The chain is built from TRBV5-1 and TRBJ1-2; D call uncertain. Trimming removed 0 bases from V and 7 bases from J, with 13 bases in between. Germline values: CDR1 SGHRS, CDR2 YFSETQ. This CDR3 is 14 amino acids long. CDR3 nucleotide sequence: TGCGCCAGCAGCTTGGACAGCCTTGAGGGTGGCTACACCTTC. Its translation: CASSLDSLEGGYTF.

The gene calls are TRBV5-4 and TRBJ2-7, with D uncertain. V was trimmed by 4 bases and J by 0 bases, leaving 11 bases between them. CDR1 and CDR2 (germline): SGHNT, YYREEE (reference sequence). This CDR3 has 14 residues. The DNA of the CDR3 is TGTGCCAGCAGCCGAAACCCGAGCTCCTACGAGCAGTACTTC. Protein sequence: CASSRNPSSYEQYF. The variable domain in full, with the rest retrieved from reference TRBV5-4 and TRBJ2-7, is ETGVTQSPTHLIKTRGQQVTLRCSSQSGHNTVSWYQQALGQGPQFIFQYYREEENGRGNFPPRFSGLQFPNYSSELNVNALELDDSALYLCASSRNPSSYEQYFGPGTRLTVT.

The chain is built from TRBV7-3 and TRBJ2-1, with TRBD2 identical over 10 bases. CDR1 is SGHTA and CDR2 is FQGTGA in the germline V gene. The CDR3 consists of 16 residues. After removal of 5 bases from V and 7 bases from J, the junction contained 11 bases not matched to a gene. The CDR3 nucleotides are TGTGCCAGCAGCCTTGGGGCTAGCGGGGGAATGAATGAGCAGTTCTTC. Protein product: CASSLGASGGMNEQFF.

This sequence joins TRBV7-9 and TRBJ2-3; D unclear. CDR3 length: 13 amino acids. The V and J ends lost 5 bases and 6 bases respectively, with 12 bases between them. The germline gives CDR1 SEHNR, CDR2 FQNEAQ (reference sequence). The CDR3 reads CASSPISSDTQYF. The DNA for the CDR3 is TGTGCCAGCAGCCCAATATCGAGTGATACGCAGTATTTT.

This chain joins TRBV6-8 and TRBJ1-6, with TRBD1 as a possible D gene (5 bases). This CDR3 contains 18 residues. V gave up 0 bases and J gave up 0 bases, with 12 bases separating them. CDR1 and CDR2 from the germline V gene are MNHGY and SAAAGT. CDR3 amino acids: CASSYSAGPSSYNSPLHF. CDR3 DNA sequence: TGTGCCAGCAGTTACTCGGCAGGGCCTAGCTCCTATAATTCACCCCTCCACTTT.

The CDR3 nucleotides are TGTGCCAGCGGGACTAGAGGGGGCACAGATACGCAGTATTTT. Encoded protein: CASGTRGGTDTQYF. V and J are TRBV27 and TRBJ2-3; 8 bases are a match to TRBD2. Germline CDR1 reads MNHEY; CDR2 reads SMNVEV (reference sequence). V shed 8 bases, J shed 1 base, and the junction held 5 bases outside the gene matches. The CDR3 length is 14 residues.

The J gene is TRBJ2-3, the V gene TRBV11-2; 13 bases line up with TRBD2. Germline assignment: CDR1 SGHAT and CDR2 FQNNGV. V trimming: 1 base; J trimming: 0 bases; junction bases outside the gene matches: 4. This CDR3 is built from 18 residues. Written as DNA, the CDR3 is TGTGCCAGCAGCTTAGGACTAGCGGGGGGCCCTAGCACAGATACGCAGTATTTT. It codes for CASSLGLAGGPSTDTQYF. Drawing the rest from reference TRBV11-2 and TRBJ2-3, the complete variable domain is EAGVAQSPRYKIIEKRQSVAFWCNPISGHATLYWYQQILGQGPKLLIQFQNNGVVDDSQLPKDRFSAERLKGVDSTLKIQPAKLEDSAVYLCASSLGLAGGPSTDTQYFGPGTRLTVL.

The chain links TRBV7-9 to TRBJ2-5, with D maybe TRBD1 (5 bases). The V end lost 5 bases, the J end lost 1 base, and 14 bases lay between the germline ends. The CDR3 is 15 residues long. Germline-derived CDR1 and CDR2 are SEHNR and FQNEAQ (reference sequence). In DNA form, the CDR3 reads TGTGCCAGCAGCCCAATATTCAGGGCCCAAGAGACCCAGTACTTC. This codes for CASSPIFRAQETQYF. The full variable domain, completed using reference TRBV7-9 and TRBJ2-5, is DTGVSQNPRHKITKRGQNVTFRCDPISEHNRLYWYRQTLGQGPEFLTYFQNEAQLEKSRLLSDRFSAERPKGSFSTLEIQRTEQGDSAMYLCASSPIFRAQETQYFGPGTRLLVL.

The V and J genes are TRBV5-4 and TRBJ2-3, with a weak D call TRBD1 (6 bases). There are 17 residues in the CDR3. The V gene lost 0 bases and the J gene lost 0 bases, with 14 bases spanning the gap. CDR1 SGHNT and CDR2 YYREEE come from the germline V gene (reference sequence). The CDR3 region is CASSLARGGSSTDTQYF. The CDR3 nucleotides read TGTGCCAGCAGCTTGGCCAGGGGTGGGTCTAGCACAGATACGCAGTATTTT. The variable domain in full, completed from reference TRBV5-4 and TRBJ2-3, reads ETGVTQSPTHLIKTRGQQVTLRCSSQSGHNTVSWYQQALGQGPQFIFQYYREEENGRGNFPPRFSGLQFPNYSSELNVNALELDDSALYLCASSLARGGSSTDTQYFGPGTRLTVL.

The V and J genes are TRBV9 and TRBJ2-1, with TRBD2 matching 9 bases. Trimming took 0 bases from V and 6 from J; bases not matched to a gene: 10. The CDR3 contains 17 residues. In germline, CDR1 is SGDLS, CDR2 YYNGEE. CDR3 sequence: CASSVVASGDMGNEQFF. The CDR3 coding sequence is TGTGCCAGCAGCGTAGTGGCTAGCGGGGATATGGGCAATGAGCAGTTCTTC.

This clone was seen only once. The CDR3: CASSVGPREEQYF. CDR3 nucleotides: TGTGCCAGCAGCGTAGGCCCTAGAGAAGAGCAGTACTTC. The chain has TRBV9 and TRBJ2-7; no definite D call. V shed 0 bases and J shed 7 bases, with 11 bases lying between them. In germline, CDR1 is SGDLS, CDR2 YYNGEE. This CDR3 spans 13 amino acids. Using reference TRBV9 and TRBJ2-7 for the parts outside the CDR3, the full variable domain is DSGVTQTPKHLITATGQRVTLRCSPRSGDLSVYWYQQSLDQGLQFLIQYYNGEERAKGNILERFSAQQFPDLHSELNLSSLELGDSALYFCASSVGPREEQYFGPGTRLTVT.